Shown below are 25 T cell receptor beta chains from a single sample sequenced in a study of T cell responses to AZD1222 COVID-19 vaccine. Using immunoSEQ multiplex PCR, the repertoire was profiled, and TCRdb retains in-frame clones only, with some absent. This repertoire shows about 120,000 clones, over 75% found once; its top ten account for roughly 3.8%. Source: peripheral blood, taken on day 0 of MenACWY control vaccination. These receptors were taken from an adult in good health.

The CDR3 DNA reads TGTGCCAGCAGCTTAATGGCGGGGGACAATGAGCAGTTCTTC. It encodes CASSLMAGDNEQFF. The J gene is TRBJ2-1, the V gene TRBV7-3; TRBD2 matches 7 bases. From germline, CDR1 is SGHTA and CDR2 FQGTGA. Trimming at V came to 1 base and at J to 5 bases, leaving 2 bases not matched to a gene. The CDR3 is 14 residues long.

The CDR3 spells CASSVVRGNTEAFF. The CDR3 nucleotides are TGTGCCAGCAGCGTAGTCCGGGGAAACACTGAAGCTTTCTTT. The V gene is TRBV9, the J gene TRBJ1-1, with D uncertain. CDR1 and CDR2 from the germline V gene are SGDLS and YYNGEE. Trimming removed 0 bases at V and 2 bases at J, with 8 bases between. CDR3 size: 14 residues.

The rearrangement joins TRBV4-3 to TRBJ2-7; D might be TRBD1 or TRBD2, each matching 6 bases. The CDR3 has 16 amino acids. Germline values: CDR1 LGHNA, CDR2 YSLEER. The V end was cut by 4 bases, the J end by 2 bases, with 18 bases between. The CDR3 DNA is TGCGCCAGCAGCCCCACAACCCGGGGGCCCCCCTACGAGCAGTACTTC. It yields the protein CASSPTTRGPPYEQYF.

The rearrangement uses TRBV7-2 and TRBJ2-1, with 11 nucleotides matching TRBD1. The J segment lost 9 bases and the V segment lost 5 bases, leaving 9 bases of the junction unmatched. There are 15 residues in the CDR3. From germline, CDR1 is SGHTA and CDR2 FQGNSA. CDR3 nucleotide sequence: TGTGCCAGCAGCATCGGACAGGGGGCTAGGGGTGAGCAGTTCTTC. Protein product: CASSIGQGARGEQFF.

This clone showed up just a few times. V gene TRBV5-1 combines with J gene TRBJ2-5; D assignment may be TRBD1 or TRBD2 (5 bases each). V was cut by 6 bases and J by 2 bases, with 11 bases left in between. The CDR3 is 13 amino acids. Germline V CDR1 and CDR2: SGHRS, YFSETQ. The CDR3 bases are TGCGCCAGCACCTACGGGGCTCAAGAGACCCAGTACTTC. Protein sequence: CASTYGAQETQYF.

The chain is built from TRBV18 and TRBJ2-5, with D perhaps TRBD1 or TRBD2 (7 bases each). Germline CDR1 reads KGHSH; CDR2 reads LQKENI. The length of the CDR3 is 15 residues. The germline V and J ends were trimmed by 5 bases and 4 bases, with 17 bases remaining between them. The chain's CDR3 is CASSASTGRVETQYF. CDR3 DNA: TGTGCCAGCTCAGCTTCGACAGGGAGGGTAGAGACCCAGTACTTC.

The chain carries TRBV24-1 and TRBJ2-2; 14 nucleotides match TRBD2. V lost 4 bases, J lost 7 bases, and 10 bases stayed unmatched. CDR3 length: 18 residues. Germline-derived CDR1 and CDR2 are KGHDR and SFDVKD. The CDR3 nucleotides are TGTGCCACCAGTGACACTAGGACTAGCGGGGGGATCAGCGGGGAGCTGTTTTTT. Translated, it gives CATSDTRTSGGISGELFF.

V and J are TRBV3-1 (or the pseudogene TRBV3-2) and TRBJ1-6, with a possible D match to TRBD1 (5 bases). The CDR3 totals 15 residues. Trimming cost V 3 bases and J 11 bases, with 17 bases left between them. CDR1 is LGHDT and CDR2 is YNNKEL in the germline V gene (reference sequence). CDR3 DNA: TGTGCCAGCAGCCACCGGGACGGTGTTCAACCACCCCTCCACTTT. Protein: CASSHRDGVQPPLHF.

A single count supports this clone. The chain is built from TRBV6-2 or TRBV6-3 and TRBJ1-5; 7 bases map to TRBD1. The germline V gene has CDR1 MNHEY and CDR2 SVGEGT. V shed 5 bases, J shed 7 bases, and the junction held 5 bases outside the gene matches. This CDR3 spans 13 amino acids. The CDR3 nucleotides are TGTGCCAGCAGTCGGGACAGTGGACAGCCCCAGCATTTT. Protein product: CASSRDSGQPQHF.

The CDR3 sequence is CAIQGSLSGNTIYF. Written as DNA, the CDR3 is TGTGCCATCCAGGGGTCCCTCTCTGGAAACACCATATATTTT. This rearrangement joins TRBV6-5 to TRBJ1-3, with TRBD1 as a possible D gene (6 bases). The V gene's germline CDR1 is MNHEY and CDR2 SVGAGI. This CDR3 region has 14 residues. V lost 10 bases to trimming and J lost 0 bases, with 13 bases between them.

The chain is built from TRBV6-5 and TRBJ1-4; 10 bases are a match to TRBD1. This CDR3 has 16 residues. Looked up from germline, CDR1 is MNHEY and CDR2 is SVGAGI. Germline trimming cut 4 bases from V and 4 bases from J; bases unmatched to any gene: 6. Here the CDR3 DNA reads TGTGCCAGCAGTTGGAAGGGGACAGGGGTTAATGAAAAACTGTTTTTT. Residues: CASSWKGTGVNEKLFF.

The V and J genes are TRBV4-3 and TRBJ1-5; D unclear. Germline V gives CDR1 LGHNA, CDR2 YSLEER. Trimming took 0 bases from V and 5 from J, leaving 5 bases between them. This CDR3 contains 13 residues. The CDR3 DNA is TGCGCCAGCAGCCAAGATGAGGATCAGCCCCAGCATTTT. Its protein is CASSQDEDQPQHF.

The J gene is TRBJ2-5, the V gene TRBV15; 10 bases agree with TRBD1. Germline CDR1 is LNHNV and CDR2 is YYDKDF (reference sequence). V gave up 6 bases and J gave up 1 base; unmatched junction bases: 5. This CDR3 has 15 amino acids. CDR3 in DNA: TGTGCCACCAGTCCGGGACAGGGGTTCCAAGAGACCCAGTACTTC. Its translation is CATSPGQGFQETQYF.

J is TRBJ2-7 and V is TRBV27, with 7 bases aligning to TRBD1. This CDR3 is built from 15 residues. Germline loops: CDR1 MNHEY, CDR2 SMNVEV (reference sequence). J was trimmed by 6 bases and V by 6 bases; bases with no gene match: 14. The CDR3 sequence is CASSRWQGVRVEQYF. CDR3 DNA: TGTGCCAGCAGCCGCTGGCAGGGGGTGAGGGTCGAGCAGTACTTC.

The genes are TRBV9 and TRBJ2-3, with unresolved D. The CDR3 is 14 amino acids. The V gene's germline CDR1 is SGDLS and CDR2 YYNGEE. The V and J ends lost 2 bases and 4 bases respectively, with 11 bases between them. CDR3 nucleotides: TGTGCCAGCAGCGTGGTGGCAGCTGCAGATACGCAGTATTTT. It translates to CASSVVAAADTQYF.

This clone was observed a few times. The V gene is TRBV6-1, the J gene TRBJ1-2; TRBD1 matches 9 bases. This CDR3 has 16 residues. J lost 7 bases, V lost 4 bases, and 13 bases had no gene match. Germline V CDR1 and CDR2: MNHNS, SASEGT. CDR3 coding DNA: TGTGCCAGCAGTGTGGTTAATCGAGGGGGACAGGGTGGCTACACCTTC. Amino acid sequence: CASSVVNRGGQGGYTF.

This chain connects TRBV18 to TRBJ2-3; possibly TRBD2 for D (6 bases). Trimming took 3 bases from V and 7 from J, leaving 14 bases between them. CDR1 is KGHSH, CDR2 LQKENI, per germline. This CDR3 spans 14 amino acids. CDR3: CASSPGSRTNTQYF. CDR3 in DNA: TGTGCCAGCTCACCCGGGAGCCGCACGAATACGCAGTATTTT. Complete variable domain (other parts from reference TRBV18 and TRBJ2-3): NAGVMQNPRHLVRRRGQEARLRCSPMKGHSHVYWYRQLPEEGLKFMVYLQKENIIDESGMPKERFSAEFPKEGPSILRIQQVVRGDSAAYFCASSPGSRTNTQYFGPGTRLTVL.

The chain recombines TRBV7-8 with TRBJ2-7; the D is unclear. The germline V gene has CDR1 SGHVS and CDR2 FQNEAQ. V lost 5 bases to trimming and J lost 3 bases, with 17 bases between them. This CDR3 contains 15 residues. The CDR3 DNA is TGTGCCAGCAGCCCTGGACGGAGACCCCGCTACGAGCAGTACTTC. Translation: CASSPGRRPRYEQYF.

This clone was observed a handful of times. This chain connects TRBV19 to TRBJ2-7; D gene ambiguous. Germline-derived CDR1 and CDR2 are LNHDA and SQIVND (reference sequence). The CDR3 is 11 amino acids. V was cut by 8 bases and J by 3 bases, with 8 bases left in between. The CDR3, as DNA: TGTGCCAGTTCGGACCACTACGAGCAGTACTTC. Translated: CASSDHYEQYF. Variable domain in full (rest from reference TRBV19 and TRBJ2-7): DGGITQSPKYLFRKEGQNVTLSCEQNLNHDAMYWYRQDPGQGLRLIYYSQIVNDFQKGDIAEGYSVSREKKESFPLTVTSAQKNPTAFYLCASSDHYEQYFGPGTRLTVT.

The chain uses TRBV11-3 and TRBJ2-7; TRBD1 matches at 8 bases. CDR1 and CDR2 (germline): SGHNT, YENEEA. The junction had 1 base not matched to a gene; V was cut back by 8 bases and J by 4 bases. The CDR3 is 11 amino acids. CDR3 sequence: CASGQGYEQYF. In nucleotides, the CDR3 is TGTGCCAGCGGACAGGGATACGAGCAGTACTTC. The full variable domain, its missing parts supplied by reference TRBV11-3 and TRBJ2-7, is EAGVVQSPRYKIIEKKQPVAFWCNPISGHNTLYWYLQNLGQGPELLIRYENEEAVDDSQLPKDRFSAERLKGVDSTLKIQPAELGDSAVYLCASGQGYEQYFGPGTRLTVT.

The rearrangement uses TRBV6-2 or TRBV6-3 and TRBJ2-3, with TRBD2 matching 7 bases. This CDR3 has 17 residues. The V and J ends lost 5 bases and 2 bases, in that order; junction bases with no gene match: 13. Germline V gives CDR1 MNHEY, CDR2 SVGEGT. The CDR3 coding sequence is TGTGCCAGCAGTCAACTTTTCTCACGGGGGGTCACAGATACGCAGTATTTT. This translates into CASSQLFSRGVTDTQYF.

The CDR3 protein is CASSSTSAANTGELFF. In DNA, the CDR3 is TGCGCCAGCAGCAGTACTAGCGCGGCGAACACCGGGGAGCTGTTTTTT. This chain links TRBV5-1 with TRBJ2-2, with 7 bases aligning to TRBD2. Trimming cost V 4 bases and J 0 bases; bases outside gene matches: 6. This CDR3 is 16 amino acids long. Per the germline V gene, CDR1 is SGHRS and CDR2 is YFSETQ.

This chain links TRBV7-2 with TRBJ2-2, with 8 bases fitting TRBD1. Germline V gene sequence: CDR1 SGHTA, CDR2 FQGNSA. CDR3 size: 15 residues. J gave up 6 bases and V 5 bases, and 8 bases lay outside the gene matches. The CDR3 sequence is CASSQRATGAGELFF. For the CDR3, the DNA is TGTGCCAGCAGCCAGAGGGCGACAGGGGCCGGGGAGCTGTTTTTT.

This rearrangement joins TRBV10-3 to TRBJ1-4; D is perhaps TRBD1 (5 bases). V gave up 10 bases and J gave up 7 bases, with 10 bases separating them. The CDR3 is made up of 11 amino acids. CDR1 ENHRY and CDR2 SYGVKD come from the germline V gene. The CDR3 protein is CASGGGEKLFF. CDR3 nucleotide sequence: TGTGCCAGCGGGGGTGGTGAAAAACTGTTTTTT.

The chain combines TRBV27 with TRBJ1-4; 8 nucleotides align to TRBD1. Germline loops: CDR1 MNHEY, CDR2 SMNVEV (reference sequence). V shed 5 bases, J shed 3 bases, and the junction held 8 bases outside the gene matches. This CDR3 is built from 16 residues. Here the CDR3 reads CASSPGQGRANEKLFF. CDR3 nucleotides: TGTGCCAGCAGTCCTGGACAGGGACGGGCTAATGAAAAACTGTTTTTT.